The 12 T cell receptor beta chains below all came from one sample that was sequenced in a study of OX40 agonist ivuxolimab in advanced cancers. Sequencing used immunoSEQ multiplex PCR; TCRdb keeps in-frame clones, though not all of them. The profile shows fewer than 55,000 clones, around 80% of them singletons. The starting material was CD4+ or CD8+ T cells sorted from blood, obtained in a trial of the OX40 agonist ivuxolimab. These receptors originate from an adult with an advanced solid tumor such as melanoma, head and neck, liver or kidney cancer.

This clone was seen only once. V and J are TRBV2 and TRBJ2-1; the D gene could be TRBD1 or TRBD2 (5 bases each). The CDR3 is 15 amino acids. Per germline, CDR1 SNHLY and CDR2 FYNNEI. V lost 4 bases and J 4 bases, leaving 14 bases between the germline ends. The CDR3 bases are TGTGCCAGCAGTGCGGGGCAAACAGCGTACAATGAGCAGTTCTTC. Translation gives CASSAGQTAYNEQFF. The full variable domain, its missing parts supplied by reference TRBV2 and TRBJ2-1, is EPEVTQTPSHQVTQMGQEVILRCVPISNHLYFYWYRQILGQKVEFLVSFYNNEISEKSEIFDDQFSVERPDGSNFTLKIRSTKLEDSAMYFCASSAGQTAYNEQFFGPGTRLTVL.

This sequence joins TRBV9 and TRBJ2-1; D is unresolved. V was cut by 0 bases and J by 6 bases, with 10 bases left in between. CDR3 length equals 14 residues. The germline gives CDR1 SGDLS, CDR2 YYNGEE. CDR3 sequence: CASSVELIVNEQFF. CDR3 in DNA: TGTGCCAGCAGCGTAGAACTAATAGTCAATGAGCAGTTCTTC.

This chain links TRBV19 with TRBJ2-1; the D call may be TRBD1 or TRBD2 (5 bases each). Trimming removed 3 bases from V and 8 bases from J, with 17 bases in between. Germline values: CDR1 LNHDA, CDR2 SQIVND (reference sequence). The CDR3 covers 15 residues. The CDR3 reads CASSISGRARDEQFF. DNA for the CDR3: TGTGCCAGTAGTATTTCAGGCAGGGCGAGGGATGAGCAGTTCTTC.

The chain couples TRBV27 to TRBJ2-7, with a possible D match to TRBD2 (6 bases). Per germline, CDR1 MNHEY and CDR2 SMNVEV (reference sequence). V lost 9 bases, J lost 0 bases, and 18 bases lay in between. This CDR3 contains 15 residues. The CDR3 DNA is TGTGCCAGGGCCGGGGCGGGGCGTGTCTCCTACGAGCAGTACTTC. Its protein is CARAGAGRVSYEQYF.

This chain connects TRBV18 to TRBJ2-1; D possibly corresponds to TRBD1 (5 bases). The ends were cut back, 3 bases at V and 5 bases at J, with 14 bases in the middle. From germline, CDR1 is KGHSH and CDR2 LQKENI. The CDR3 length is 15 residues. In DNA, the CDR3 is TGTGCCAGCTCACCCTGGGGCCTGGTGGACAATGAGCAGTTCTTC. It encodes CASSPWGLVDNEQFF.

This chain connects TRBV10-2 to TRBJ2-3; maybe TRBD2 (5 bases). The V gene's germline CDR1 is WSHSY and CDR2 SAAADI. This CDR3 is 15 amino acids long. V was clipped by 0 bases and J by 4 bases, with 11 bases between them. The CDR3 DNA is TGCGCCAGCAGTGAGTCGACGGAGAGGGCAGATACGCAGTATTTT. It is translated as CASSESTERADTQYF.

The CDR3 sequence: CSVEGSDYGYTF. In DNA form, the CDR3 reads TGCAGCGTTGAAGGCAGCGACTATGGCTACACCTTC. The rearrangement joins TRBV29-1 to TRBJ1-2; no definite D call. With 1 base removed from V and 3 bases from J, the gap between germline ends came to 6 bases. The CDR3 runs 12 residues. CDR1 SQVTM and CDR2 ANQGSEA come from the germline V gene. Variable domain in full (rest from reference TRBV29-1 and TRBJ1-2): SAVISQKPSRDICQRGTSLTIQCQVDSQVTMMFWYRQQPGQSLTLIATANQGSEATYESGFVIDKFPISRPNLTFSTLTVSNMSPEDSSIYLCSVEGSDYGYTFGSGTRLTVV.

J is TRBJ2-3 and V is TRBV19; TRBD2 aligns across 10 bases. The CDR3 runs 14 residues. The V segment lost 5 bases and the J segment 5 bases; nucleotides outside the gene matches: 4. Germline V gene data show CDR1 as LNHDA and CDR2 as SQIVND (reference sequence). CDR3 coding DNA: TGTGCCAGTAGTGAAGCGGGAGGGAGAGATACGCAGTATTTT. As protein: CASSEAGGRDTQYF. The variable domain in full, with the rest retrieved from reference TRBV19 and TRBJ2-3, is DGGITQSPKYLFRKEGQNVTLSCEQNLNHDAMYWYRQDPGQGLRLIYYSQIVNDFQKGDIAEGYSVSREKKESFPLTVTSAQKNPTAFYLCASSEAGGRDTQYFGPGTRLTVL.

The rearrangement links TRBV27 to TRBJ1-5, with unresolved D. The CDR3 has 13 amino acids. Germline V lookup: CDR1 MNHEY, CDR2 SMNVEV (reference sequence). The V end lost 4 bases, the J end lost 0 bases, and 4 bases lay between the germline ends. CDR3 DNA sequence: TGTGCCAGCAGTTACGATAGCAATCAGCCCCAGCATTTT. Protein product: CASSYDSNQPQHF.

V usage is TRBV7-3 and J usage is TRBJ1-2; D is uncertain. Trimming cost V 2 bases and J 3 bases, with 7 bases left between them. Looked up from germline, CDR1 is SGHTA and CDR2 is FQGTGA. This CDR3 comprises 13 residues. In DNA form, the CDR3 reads TGTGCCAGCAGCTTAGTACGCGACTATGGCTACACCTTC. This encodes CASSLVRDYGYTF. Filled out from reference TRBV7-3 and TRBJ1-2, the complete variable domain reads GAGVSQTPSNKVTEKGKYVELRCDPISGHTALYWYRQSLGQGPEFLIYFQGTGAADDSGLPNDRFFAVRPEGSVSTLKIQRTERGDSAVYLCASSLVRDYGYTFGSGTRLTVV.

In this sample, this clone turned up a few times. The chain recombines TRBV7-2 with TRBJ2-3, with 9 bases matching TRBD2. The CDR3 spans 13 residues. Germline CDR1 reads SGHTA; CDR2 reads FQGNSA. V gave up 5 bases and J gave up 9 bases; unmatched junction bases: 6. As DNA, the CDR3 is TGTGCCAGCAGCGCCCGACTAGCGGAAACGCAGTATTTT. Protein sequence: CASSARLAETQYF.

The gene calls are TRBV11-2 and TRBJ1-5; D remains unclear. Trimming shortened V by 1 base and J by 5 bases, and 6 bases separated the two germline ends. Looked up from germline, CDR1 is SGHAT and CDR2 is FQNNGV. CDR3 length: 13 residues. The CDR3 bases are TGTGCCAGCAGCTTAGGGGAGGATCAGCCCCAGCATTTT. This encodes CASSLGEDQPQHF.